Each of the 9 T cell receptor beta chains below was sequenced from the same sample in a study of cytomegalovirus exposure and HLA in healthy donors (dated by TCRdb to the late 2010s). The receptor library was made with the immunoSEQ multiplex PCR assay. For the multiplex PCR, a mixture combining 60 forward primers for TCR Vbeta segments and 13 reverse primers for TCR Jbeta segments was used. The clones in this table, taken by TCRdb from immuneACCESS, are in-frame only. Not every clone is retained; where verified, under half of the shortfall comes from an unresolved V gene, and the cause of the rest is unknown. The sample profile shows 80,000 to 100,000 clones; more than 60% of them were found once. The ten largest make up roughly 9.7% of the sample. Specimen: PBMCs. The receptors come from a man between 18 and 29 years old in good health and CMV-seropositive.

This sequence joins TRBV4-2 and TRBJ2-1, with TRBD2 matching 10 bases. Trimming at V came to 3 bases and at J to 2 bases, leaving 1 base not matched to a gene. CDR3 length: 15 residues. In germline, CDR1 is LGHNA, CDR2 YNFKEQ. CDR3 coding DNA: TGTGCCAGCAGCCAGCTAGCGGGGGCCTACAATGAGCAGTTCTTC. Translated: CASSQLAGAYNEQFF.

This chain joins TRBV23-1 and TRBJ2-5; 8 bases match TRBD1. TRBV23-1 is classed as an ORF, of uncertain function. J lost 2 bases, V lost 1 base, and 6 bases had no gene match. The CDR3 is made up of 16 amino acids. The CDR3 DNA is TGCGCCAGCAGTCAATTTGCTGGGACAGGTCAAGAGACCCAGTACTTC. Protein sequence: CASSQFAGTGQETQYF.

This clone was seen a few times. The V and J genes are TRBV29-1 and TRBJ2-7; D possibly corresponds to TRBD1 (6 bases). This CDR3 is built from 13 residues. The germline V gene encodes CDR1 SQVTM and CDR2 ANQGSEA. V lost 3 bases to trimming and J lost 4 bases, with 13 bases between them. CDR3 coding DNA: TGCAGCGTTGATGTCACAGGGTCGTACGAGCAGTACTTC. Translated: CSVDVTGSYEQYF.

V gene TRBV27 combines with J gene TRBJ1-3; D call uncertain. Germline loops: CDR1 MNHEY, CDR2 SMNVEV (reference sequence). The CDR3 runs to 11 residues. Trimming took off 11 bases at V and 0 bases at J, with 5 bases between the two ends. CDR3 DNA sequence: TGTGCCTCCGTCTCTGGAAACACCATATATTTT. It codes for CASVSGNTIYF.

This clone was seen once. This chain links TRBV5-1 with TRBJ1-1; maybe TRBD1 (6 bases). Between the trimmed V and J ends, which lost 0 bases and 7 bases, there was a span of 10 bases. Germline loops: CDR1 SGHRS, CDR2 YFSETQ. This CDR3 spans 13 amino acids. The CDR3 here is CASSLGGQDEAFF. Here the CDR3 DNA reads TGCGCCAGCAGCTTGGGGGGGCAAGATGAAGCTTTCTTT.

This chain joins TRBV10-2 and TRBJ2-4, with TRBD2 matching over 7 bases. V trimming: 5 bases; J trimming: 7 bases; junction bases outside the gene matches: 2. The CDR3 runs 12 residues. Per the germline V gene, CDR1 is WSHSY and CDR2 is SAAADI. Here the CDR3 reads CASSQGGNIQYF. Here the CDR3 DNA reads TGCGCCAGCAGTCAGGGAGGGAACATTCAGTACTTC.

The chain is built from TRBV28 and TRBJ2-7; 9 bases align to TRBD1. Germline V lookup: CDR1 MDHEN, CDR2 SYDVKM. CDR3 length: 15 amino acids. V lost 2 bases, J lost 2 bases, and 4 bases stayed unmatched. The CDR3 protein is CASSLGDRVPYEQYF. DNA for the CDR3: TGTGCCAGCAGTTTAGGGGACAGGGTCCCCTACGAGCAGTACTTC.

The rearrangement uses TRBV2 and TRBJ2-7; 11 bases are shared with TRBD1. With 6 bases clipped from V and 2 bases from J, the junction kept 9 bases outside the gene matches. The CDR3 length is 16 residues. CDR1 is SNHLY, CDR2 FYNNEI, per germline. CDR3: CASRHKDRGPTYEQYF. CDR3 nucleotides: TGTGCCAGCAGACATAAGGACAGGGGGCCTACCTACGAGCAGTACTTC.

V usage is TRBV18 and J usage is TRBJ1-5, with D possibly being TRBD1 (6 bases). The V and J ends lost 5 bases and 0 bases respectively, with 11 bases between them. This CDR3 is built from 15 residues. The germline V gene has CDR1 KGHSH and CDR2 LQKENI. CDR3 loop: CASSFEGHSNQPQHF. The CDR3 DNA sequence: TGTGCCAGCTCATTCGAGGGACATAGCAATCAGCCCCAGCATTTT. The full variable domain, completed using reference TRBV18 and TRBJ1-5, is NAGVMQNPRHLVRRRGQEARLRCSPMKGHSHVYWYRQLPEEGLKFMVYLQKENIIDESGMPKERFSAEFPKEGPSILRIQQVVRGDSAAYFCASSFEGHSNQPQHFGDGTRLSIL.